The clone carrying this T cell receptor (beta chain) was counted ten times or more. Its antigen is unidentified. For a library built for alpha chains, this beta chain is a stray read; little rests on its size. Follow-up blood was drawn about 14 weeks, roughly three months, after antiretroviral therapy began. The repertoire came from unfractionated whole blood and reflected all unsorted peripheral T cells. This sample stems from a study of HIV-infected patients and healthy controls. Study overall: A modest, significant CD4 rise occurred in about 90% of the 16 patients after three months of therapy.

Study-wide results and caveats: No HLA typing of donors was done in this study. Compared with controls, mean Gini indices were significantly raised in HIV-infected repertoires, possibly indicating oligoclonality.

The CDR3 is 17 amino acids. V lost 2 bases and J lost 7, with 23 bases in between. Per the germline V gene, CDR1 is MNHEY and CDR2 is SVGAGI. cDNA was made from around 0.5 ug RNA using alpha and beta constant primers. Separate chain-specific third strand synthesis with multiplexing indices produced the alpha and beta libraries. A single primer pair per chain amplified all rearrangements, with per-molecule barcodes. TCRdb re-called the 5' RACE reads with MiXCR, one entry per CDR3 protein. The sample yields roughly 8,000 distinct CDR3 sequences, approximately 6.3% seen once. This rearrangement joins TRBV6-5 to TRBJ1-2; no reliable D call. This sequence originates from an adult with HIV infection. This sample comprised blood, obtained during antiretroviral therapy. CDR3 sequence reads: CASSYIGPRGSSGGYTF. The CDR3 nucleotides read TGTGCCAGCAGTTACATCGGTCCCCGGGGATCCTCCGGTGGCTACACCTTC.